This is a list of T cell receptor beta chains from one sample in a study of T-cell reconstitution after alpha-beta-depleted transplantation in children. MiXCR, run by TCRdb on the PCR reads, gives a single entry per CDR3 protein. The sample includes 200,000 to 250,000 distinct CDR3 sequences, roughly 8.2% of them seen just once. Sample: PBMCs, mostly from graft donor cells, taken 180 days after TCRalphabeta/CD19-depleted stem cell transplant. The receptors here all came from a male patient between 10 and 17 years old who had a stem cell transplant for acute lymphoblastic leukemia, so the T cells may come from the graft donor. The CDR3 runs from the conserved cysteine through the conserved F or W. The D gene is left open where the match is weak. Only part of the rows carry a size: once, few, many, or a class if the clone is expanded.

j_gene	v_gene	abundance	d_gene	CDR3nt	CDR3aa
TRBJ2-5	TRBV9	many	NA	TGTGCCAGCAGCGTAGGGGTGGGGGTCCAAGAGACCCAGTACTTC	CASSVGVGVQETQYF
TRBJ1-6	TRBV28	many	NA	TGTGCCAGCAGTTTAAACCTTGGGCTTAATTCACCCCTCCACTTT	CASSLNLGLNSPLHF
TRBJ1-5	TRBV19	many	NA	TGTGCCAGTAGTCCCCATTTTCAGCCCCAGCATTTT	CASSPHFQPQHF
TRBJ2-3	TRBV5-1	many	TRBD1	TGCGCCAGCACGGACAGGGCCCCAGATACGCAGTATTTT	CASTDRAPDTQYF
TRBJ1-1	TRBV7-6	many	NA	TGTGCCAGCAGCTTGCTGACCCATCCGACCGGTGAAGCTTTCTTT	CASSLLTHPTGEAFF
TRBJ2-7	TRBV5-1	many	TRBD1	TGCGCCAGCAGCTTCCAGCCGGGACAGGGGTCCTACGAGCAGTACTTC	CASSFQPGQGSYEQYF
TRBJ2-7	TRBV7-9	many	TRBD1	TGTGCCAGCAGTCGACAGGGGGCCCACGAGCAGTACTTC	CASSRQGAHEQYF
TRBJ2-1	TRBV18	many	TRBD2	TGTGCCAGCTCACCCCGGTTTGTGGCGGGAGAGAGGAATGAGCAGTTCTTC	CASSPRFVAGERNEQFF
TRBJ2-5	TRBV7-2	many	NA	TGTGCCAGCAGCTCCGTCGACAGGTGGAAAGAGACCCAGTACTTC	CASSSVDRWKETQYF
TRBJ2-2	TRBV14	NA	NA	TGTGCCAGCAGCCAAGAATCTACTCCCAACACCGGGGAGCTGTTTTTT	CASSQESTPNTGELFF
TRBJ2-7	TRBV7-2	many	TRBD1	TGTGCCAGCAGCCCCCGGGACAGGGAGGCCGAGCAGTACTTC	CASSPRDREAEQYF
TRBJ2-4	TRBV20-1	many	NA	TGCAGTGCTACACAGGTGGAGTTAGCCAAAAACATTCAGTACTTC	CSATQVELAKNIQYF
TRBJ2-3	TRBV12-3/TRBV12-4	many	NA	TGTGCCAGCAGTTTCCGTCAGGGCAGCACAGATACGCAGTATTTT	CASSFRQGSTDTQYF
TRBJ2-7	TRBV7-3	many	NA	TGTGCCAGCAGCTTAGGACAGTATTACGAGCAGTACTTC	CASSLGQYYEQYF
TRBJ2-5	TRBV6-2/TRBV6-3	many	NA	TGTGCCAGCAGTTTCGGGGATGGAGGGGAGACCCAGTACTTC	CASSFGDGGETQYF
TRBJ1-4	TRBV5-1	many	NA	TGCGCCAGCAGCTTGCCTGGGTCTAATGAAAAACTGTTTTTT	CASSLPGSNEKLFF
TRBJ1-2	TRBV4-3	many	NA	TGCGCCAGCAGCCAAGTAGATGGTTATGGCTACACCTTC	CASSQVDGYGYTF
TRBJ2-7	TRBV12-3/TRBV12-4	many	NA	TGTGCCAGCAGTTTAGGACCAGGGGCCTACGAGCAGTACTTC	CASSLGPGAYEQYF
TRBJ2-1	TRBV3-1	many	TRBD1	TGTGCCAGCAGCCAAGTAGGGGACAGTTCGGGCAATGAGCAGTTCTTC	CASSQVGDSSGNEQFF
TRBJ1-2	TRBV7-9	many	TRBD1	TGTGCCAGCAGCTCAGGGGGGTATCGGAATGGCTACACCTTC	CASSSGGYRNGYTF
TRBJ2-7	TRBV18	many	NA	TGCGCCAGCAGCCCAGGGACCTACGAGCAGTACTTC	CASSPGTYEQYF
TRBJ2-1	TRBV7-9	NA	TRBD2	TGTGCCAGCAGCTTAGGCCATAGCGGGACGAGTAACAATGAGCAGTTCTTC	CASSLGHSGTSNNEQFF
TRBJ2-7	TRBV28	many	NA	TGTGCCAGCAGTCCCAGACCGGACGAGCAGTACTTC	CASSPRPDEQYF
TRBJ1-1	TRBV7-2	many	NA	TGTGCCAGCAGCTTAAGGGGGGACAAGGGGTCCGAAGCTTTCTTT	CASSLRGDKGSEAFF